The rows below give T cell receptor beta chains drawn from one sample of a study of cytotoxic CD8 clonotypes in ibrutinib-treated CLL. Only in-frame clones appear in the TCRdb table, and some are missing; sequencing was by immunoSEQ multiplex PCR. The sample lists approximately 100,000 clones, 70% to 80% occurring once. The sequencing used PBMCs, collected after 12 months of ibrutinib treatment. The receptors stem from a human donor with chronic lymphocytic leukemia. Both conserved end residues are part of each CDR3. The D gene is left open where the match is weak. Some rows mark clone size as missing; the rest say once, few, many or name a class of expanded clone.

clone_size: NA
j_call: TRBJ2-1
v_call: TRBV7-8
d_call: NA
cdr3_length: 16
cdr3_aa: CASRRGTQELLSEQFF
cdr3_nt: TGTGCCAGCAGACGAGGGACGCAGGAGCTTTTAAGTGAGCAGTTCTTC

clone_size: NA
j_call: TRBJ2-5
v_call: TRBV29-1
d_call: NA
cdr3_length: 13
cdr3_aa: CSVEDLGGETQYF
cdr3_nt: TGCAGCGTTGAAGATCTTGGCGGGGAGACCCAGTACTTC

clone_size: NA
j_call: TRBJ2-7
v_call: TRBV7-2
d_call: TRBD2
cdr3_length: 15
cdr3_aa: CASSLRLAGGYEQYF
cdr3_nt: TGTGCCAGCAGCCTCCGACTAGCGGGGGGGTACGAGCAGTACTTC

clone_size: NA
j_call: TRBJ2-7
v_call: TRBV5-1
d_call: TRBD1
cdr3_length: 14
cdr3_aa: CASSQDRGRSEQYF
cdr3_nt: TGCGCCAGCAGCCAAGACAGGGGCAGATCCGAGCAGTACTTC

clone_size: NA
j_call: TRBJ2-1
v_call: TRBV29-1
d_call: TRBD1
cdr3_length: 14
cdr3_aa: CSVEGDRVRYEQFF
cdr3_nt: TGCAGCGTTGAAGGGGACAGGGTTCGGTATGAGCAGTTCTTC

clone_size: NA
j_call: TRBJ2-2
v_call: TRBV19
d_call: NA
cdr3_length: 17
cdr3_aa: CASSNRPGEDGTGELFF
cdr3_nt: TGTGCCAGTAGTAACCGCCCAGGGGAAGACGGCACCGGGGAGCTGTTTTTT

clone_size: NA
j_call: TRBJ1-2
v_call: TRBV7-2
d_call: NA
cdr3_length: 13
cdr3_aa: CASSLANRYGYTF
cdr3_nt: TGTGCCAGCAGCTTAGCCAACCGCTATGGCTACACCTTC

clone_size: NA
j_call: TRBJ1-1
v_call: TRBV7-9
d_call: NA
cdr3_length: 13
cdr3_aa: CASSQPPNTEAFF
cdr3_nt: TGTGCCAGCAGCCAGCCCCCGAACACTGAAGCTTTCTTT

clone_size: NA
j_call: TRBJ1-1
v_call: TRBV2
d_call: NA
cdr3_length: 11
cdr3_aa: CASSGYTEAFF
cdr3_nt: TGTGCCAGCAGTGGCTACACTGAAGCTTTCTTT

clone_size: NA
j_call: TRBJ2-2
v_call: TRBV7-3
d_call: NA
cdr3_length: 15
cdr3_aa: CASSPWGQNTGELFF
cdr3_nt: TGTGCCAGCAGCCCGTGGGGACAGAACACCGGGGAGCTGTTTTTT

clone_size: NA
j_call: TRBJ2-7
v_call: TRBV6-6
d_call: TRBD1
cdr3_length: 15
cdr3_aa: CASSYSKDRGYEQYF
cdr3_nt: TGTGCCAGCAGTTACTCGAAGGACAGGGGATACGAGCAGTACTTC

clone_size: few
j_call: TRBJ2-3
v_call: TRBV27
d_call: TRBD2
cdr3_length: 18
cdr3_aa: CASSLSAGGRFSTDTQYF
cdr3_nt: TGTGCCAGCAGTTTATCAGCGGGGGGGCGATTTAGCACAGATACGCAGTATTTT

clone_size: NA
j_call: TRBJ2-7
v_call: TRBV5-1
d_call: NA
cdr3_length: 15
cdr3_aa: CASSSMTTGSYEQYF
cdr3_nt: TGCGCCAGCAGCAGTATGACGACGGGCTCCTACGAGCAGTACTTC

clone_size: NA
j_call: TRBJ2-7
v_call: TRBV6-6
d_call: TRBD2
cdr3_length: 14
cdr3_aa: CASRPSGGSYEQYF
cdr3_nt: TGTGCCAGCAGACCTAGCGGGGGTTCCTACGAGCAGTACTTC

clone_size: NA
j_call: TRBJ2-7
v_call: TRBV21-1
d_call: NA
cdr3_length: 15
cdr3_aa: CASSKGDRGPYEQYF
cdr3_nt: TGTGCCAGCAGCAAAGGGGACAGGGGCCCCTACGAGCAGTACTTC

clone_size: NA
j_call: TRBJ1-6
v_call: TRBV7-2
d_call: TRBD1
cdr3_length: 19
cdr3_aa: CASSLAWTGVGSYNSPLHF
cdr3_nt: TGTGCCAGCAGCTTAGCATGGACAGGGGTAGGATCCTATAATTCACCCCTCCACTTT

clone_size: few
j_call: TRBJ2-7
v_call: TRBV2
d_call: NA
cdr3_length: 15
cdr3_aa: CASSIPRGLSYEQYF
cdr3_nt: TGTGCCAGCAGTATCCCCAGGGGACTTTCCTACGAGCAGTACTTC

clone_size: once
j_call: TRBJ2-5
v_call: TRBV11-2
d_call: TRBD2
cdr3_length: 17
cdr3_aa: CASSQGRTSGYQETQYF
cdr3_nt: TGTGCCAGCAGTCAAGGACGGACTAGCGGGTACCAAGAGACCCAGTACTTC

clone_size: NA
j_call: TRBJ2-5
v_call: TRBV2
d_call: NA
cdr3_length: 14
cdr3_aa: CASIPGQRQETQYF
cdr3_nt: TGTGCCAGCATTCCGGGCCAGAGACAAGAGACCCAGTACTTC

clone_size: NA
j_call: TRBJ2-7
v_call: TRBV19
d_call: TRBD1
cdr3_length: 14
cdr3_aa: CASAPGQGKYEQYF
cdr3_nt: TGTGCCAGTGCGCCGGGACAGGGGAAGTACGAGCAGTACTTC

clone_size: NA
j_call: TRBJ2-7
v_call: TRBV11-2
d_call: NA
cdr3_length: 13
cdr3_aa: CASSSGEVGEQYF
cdr3_nt: TGTGCCAGCAGCTCAGGAGAGGTCGGAGAGCAGTACTTC

clone_size: NA
j_call: TRBJ1-2
v_call: TRBV5-4
d_call: TRBD1
cdr3_length: 15
cdr3_aa: CASSPGSTGAYGYTF
cdr3_nt: TGTGCCAGCAGCCCAGGGTCGACAGGGGCCTATGGCTACACCTTC

clone_size: NA
j_call: TRBJ1-2
v_call: TRBV27
d_call: NA
cdr3_length: 15
cdr3_aa: CASSQTGGPVSGYTF
cdr3_nt: TGTGCCAGCAGTCAGACGGGGGGCCCAGTGAGCGGCTACACCTTC

clone_size: NA
j_call: TRBJ1-6
v_call: TRBV27
d_call: TRBD1
cdr3_length: 15
cdr3_aa: CASSPRQGYNSPLHF
cdr3_nt: TGTGCCAGCAGTCCCAGACAGGGTTATAATTCACCCCTCCACTTT

clone_size: NA
j_call: TRBJ2-1
v_call: TRBV5-1
d_call: NA
cdr3_length: 15
cdr3_aa: CASSLPATSYNEQFF
cdr3_nt: TGCGCCAGCAGCTTGCCAGCGACCTCCTACAATGAGCAGTTCTTC

clone_size: NA
j_call: TRBJ2-5
v_call: TRBV7-6
d_call: TRBD2
cdr3_length: 15
cdr3_aa: CASSSLSGIQETQYF
cdr3_nt: TGTGCCAGCAGTTCCCTCAGCGGGATCCAAGAGACCCAGTACTTC

clone_size: once
j_call: TRBJ2-1
v_call: TRBV5-1
d_call: NA
cdr3_length: 14
cdr3_aa: CASITDQNYNEQFF
cdr3_nt: TGCGCCAGCATCACCGATCAAAACTACAATGAGCAGTTCTTC

clone_size: once
j_call: TRBJ1-5
v_call: TRBV4-1
d_call: NA
cdr3_length: 15
cdr3_aa: CASSPGGASNQPQHF
cdr3_nt: TGCGCCAGCAGCCCCGGAGGGGCTAGCAATCAGCCCCAGCATTTT

clone_size: NA
j_call: TRBJ2-1
v_call: TRBV4-2
d_call: TRBD2
cdr3_length: 17
cdr3_aa: CASSQDPGGAGGDEQFF
cdr3_nt: TGTGCCAGCAGCCAAGACCCCGGGGGGGCCGGGGGCGATGAGCAGTTCTTC

clone_size: NA
j_call: TRBJ2-5
v_call: TRBV7-8
d_call: NA
cdr3_length: 14
cdr3_aa: CASSYQLQQETQYF
cdr3_nt: TGTGCCAGCAGCTACCAATTACAACAAGAGACCCAGTACTTC

clone_size: NA
j_call: TRBJ2-1
v_call: TRBV6-5
d_call: TRBD2
cdr3_length: 14
cdr3_aa: CATQRGSSYNEQFF
cdr3_nt: TGTGCCACCCAGCGGGGGTCCTCCTACAATGAGCAGTTCTTC

clone_size: many
j_call: TRBJ2-3
v_call: TRBV5-1
d_call: NA
cdr3_length: 15
cdr3_aa: CASSRMSPLTDTQYF
cdr3_nt: TGCGCCAGCAGCCGAATGAGCCCTCTAACAGATACGCAGTATTTT

clone_size: NA
j_call: TRBJ1-6
v_call: TRBV6-5
d_call: NA
cdr3_length: 12
cdr3_aa: CASSYEASPLHF
cdr3_nt: TGTGCCAGCAGTTATGAGGCGTCACCCCTCCACTTT

clone_size: NA
j_call: TRBJ1-3
v_call: TRBV5-4
d_call: NA
cdr3_length: 14
cdr3_aa: CASRQQELGNTIYF
cdr3_nt: TGTGCCAGCAGGCAACAGGAGCTTGGAAACACCATATATTTT

clone_size: NA
j_call: TRBJ2-7
v_call: TRBV30
d_call: TRBD1
cdr3_length: 15
cdr3_aa: CAWSVRGQGRYEQYF
cdr3_nt: TGTGCCTGGAGTGTAAGGGGACAGGGACGATACGAGCAGTACTTC

clone_size: NA
j_call: TRBJ2-5
v_call: TRBV11-1
d_call: NA
cdr3_length: 14
cdr3_aa: CASSLGLTVETQYF
cdr3_nt: TGTGCCAGCAGCTTGGGGCTAACCGTGGAGACCCAGTACTTC

clone_size: once
j_call: TRBJ2-1
v_call: TRBV5-1
d_call: TRBD2
cdr3_length: 16
cdr3_aa: CASSFELAGVYNEQFF
cdr3_nt: TGCGCCAGCAGCTTCGAGTTAGCGGGGGTGTACAATGAGCAGTTCTTC

clone_size: NA
j_call: TRBJ1-3
v_call: TRBV7-9
d_call: NA
cdr3_length: 19
cdr3_aa: CASSFPPSRTAGSGNTIYF
cdr3_nt: TGTGCCAGCAGCTTTCCCCCTTCTAGGACAGCCGGCAGTGGAAACACCATATATTTT

clone_size: NA
j_call: TRBJ2-2
v_call: TRBV5-4
d_call: TRBD1
cdr3_length: 15
cdr3_aa: CASSLGTGNTGELFF
cdr3_nt: TGTGCCAGCAGCTTGGGGACAGGCAACACCGGGGAGCTGTTTTTT

clone_size: NA
j_call: TRBJ2-5
v_call: TRBV7-2
d_call: TRBD2
cdr3_length: 16
cdr3_aa: CASSHRTSGGKETQYF
cdr3_nt: TGTGCCAGCAGCCATAGGACTAGCGGGGGGAAAGAGACCCAGTACTTC

clone_size: NA
j_call: TRBJ1-1
v_call: TRBV5-1
d_call: NA
cdr3_length: 12
cdr3_aa: CASSLDDTEAFF
cdr3_nt: TGCGCCAGCAGCTTGGACGACACTGAAGCTTTCTTT

clone_size: NA
j_call: TRBJ1-1
v_call: TRBV5-8
d_call: TRBD1
cdr3_length: 13
cdr3_aa: CASEDRAFTEAFF
cdr3_nt: TGTGCCAGCGAGGACAGGGCATTCACTGAAGCTTTCTTT

clone_size: NA
j_call: TRBJ2-5
v_call: TRBV18
d_call: NA
cdr3_length: 15
cdr3_aa: CASSPQNLDQETQYF
cdr3_nt: TGTGCCAGCTCACCACAAAACCTAGACCAAGAGACCCAGTACTTC

clone_size: NA
j_call: TRBJ2-3
v_call: TRBV7-6
d_call: NA
cdr3_length: 14
cdr3_aa: CASSFGAGTDTQYF
cdr3_nt: NA

clone_size: NA
j_call: TRBJ1-2
v_call: TRBV6-6
d_call: NA
cdr3_length: 14
cdr3_aa: CASSYSASTHGYTF
cdr3_nt: TGTGCCAGCAGTTACTCGGCCAGCACCCATGGCTACACCTTC

clone_size: NA
j_call: TRBJ1-2
v_call: TRBV2
d_call: NA
cdr3_length: 15
cdr3_aa: CASSGRQSANYGYTF
cdr3_nt: TGTGCCAGCAGTGGTCGGCAGTCAGCTAACTATGGCTACACCTTC

clone_size: NA
j_call: TRBJ2-6
v_call: TRBV10-3
d_call: TRBD1
cdr3_length: 15
cdr3_aa: CAISRDRAGANVLTF
cdr3_nt: TGTGCCATCAGTCGGGACAGGGCTGGGGCCAACGTCCTGACTTTC